These 4 T cell receptor beta chains were all obtained from the same sample, sequenced in a study of T cells in narcolepsy. Profiling relied on immunoSEQ multiplex PCR, and the TCRdb table lists in-frame clones only, not all of them. The repertoire consists of 30,000 to 40,000 clones, with more than 75% occurring once and the leading ten covering approximately 2.7%. The sequenced sample was CD45RA- memory CD4+ T cells from PBMCs. These receptors were collected from a human donor with narcolepsy.

Concerning this clone: This specimen includes other DNA sequences encoding the same CDR3. The chain is built from TRBV30 and TRBJ1-5; unclear D gene. The CDR3 contains 12 residues. In germline, CDR1 is GTSNPN, CDR2 SVGIG (reference sequence). Between the trimmed V and J ends, which lost 1 base and 3 bases, there was a span of 4 bases. CDR3 region: CAWSEPNQPQHF. The CDR3 DNA is TGTGCCTGGAGTGAACCCAATCAGCCCCAGCATTTT.

The chain combines TRBV6-5 with TRBJ1-3, with 7 bases that match TRBD1. The germline V gene has CDR1 MNHEY and CDR2 SVGAGI. This CDR3 comprises 15 residues. Germline trimming cut 7 bases from V and 8 bases from J; bases unmatched to any gene: 14. The CDR3 loop reads CASTRGGQSSDTIYF. As DNA, the CDR3 is TGTGCCAGCACAAGGGGGGGACAGAGCTCCGACACCATATATTTT.

J is TRBJ2-5 and V is TRBV5-5; D may be TRBD1 or TRBD2 (5 bases each). V was cut by 1 base and J by 5 bases, with 9 bases left in between. The CDR3 contains 13 residues. Per germline, CDR1 SGHKS and CDR2 YYEKEE (reference sequence). CDR3 nucleotides: TGTGCCAGCAGCTTGACAGGCGGGGAGACCCAGTACTTC. Translated, it gives CASSLTGGETQYF.

Only one count was recorded for this clone. The rearrangement uses TRBV11-2 and TRBJ1-4; 7 nucleotides agree with TRBD1. The germline gives CDR1 SGHAT, CDR2 FQNNGV. The length of the CDR3 is 14 residues. The V gene end was trimmed by 5 bases and the J gene end by 8 bases; junction bases not matched to a gene: 8. The CDR3 DNA sequence: TGTGCCAGCAGCATCAGACAGGGAGGGGAAAAACTGTTTTTT. Translated, it gives CASSIRQGGEKLFF.